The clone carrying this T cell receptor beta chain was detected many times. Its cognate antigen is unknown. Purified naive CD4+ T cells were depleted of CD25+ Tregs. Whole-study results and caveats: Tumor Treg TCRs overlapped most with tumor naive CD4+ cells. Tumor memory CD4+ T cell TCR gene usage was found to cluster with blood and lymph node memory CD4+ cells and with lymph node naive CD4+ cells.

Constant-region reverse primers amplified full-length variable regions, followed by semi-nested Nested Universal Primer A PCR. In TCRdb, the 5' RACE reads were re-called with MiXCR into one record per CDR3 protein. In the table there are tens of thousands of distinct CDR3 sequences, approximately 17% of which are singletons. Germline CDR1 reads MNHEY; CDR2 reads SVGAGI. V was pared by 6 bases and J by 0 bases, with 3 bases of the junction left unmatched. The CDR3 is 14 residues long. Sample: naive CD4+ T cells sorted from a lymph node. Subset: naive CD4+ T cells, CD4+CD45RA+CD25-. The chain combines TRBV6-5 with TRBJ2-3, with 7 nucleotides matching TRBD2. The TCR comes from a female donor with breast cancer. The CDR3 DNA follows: TGTGCCAGCAGCCGACTAGCTAGCACAGATACGCAGTATTTT. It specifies CASSRLASTDTQYF.